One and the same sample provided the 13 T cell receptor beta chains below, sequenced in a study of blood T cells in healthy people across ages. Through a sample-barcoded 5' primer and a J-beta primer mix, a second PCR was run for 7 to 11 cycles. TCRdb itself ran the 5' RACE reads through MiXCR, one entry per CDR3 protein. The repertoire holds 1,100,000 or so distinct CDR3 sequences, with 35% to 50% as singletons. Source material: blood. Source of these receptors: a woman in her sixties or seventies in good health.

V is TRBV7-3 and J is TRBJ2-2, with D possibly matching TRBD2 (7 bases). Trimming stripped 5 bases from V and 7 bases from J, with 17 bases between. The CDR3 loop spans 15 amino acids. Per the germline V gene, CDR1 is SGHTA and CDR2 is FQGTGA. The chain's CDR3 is CASSPHTGGVGELFF. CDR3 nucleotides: TGTGCCAGCAGCCCCCATACGGGGGGCGTCGGGGAGCTGTTTTTT.

The CDR3 is CASSPWTGRIEQFF. CDR3 nucleotides: TGTGCCAGCTCACCTTGGACAGGGCGGATTGAGCAGTTCTTC. The chain uses TRBV18 and TRBJ2-1; 8 nucleotides line up with TRBD1. Trimming cost V 3 bases and J 9 bases; bases outside gene matches: 7. The CDR3 loop spans 14 amino acids. The germline gives CDR1 KGHSH, CDR2 LQKENI.

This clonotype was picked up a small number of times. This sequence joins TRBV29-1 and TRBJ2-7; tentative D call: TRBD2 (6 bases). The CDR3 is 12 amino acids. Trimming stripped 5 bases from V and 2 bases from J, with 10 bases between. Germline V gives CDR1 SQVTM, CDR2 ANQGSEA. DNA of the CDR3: TGCAGCGTTCGGGACTCTACCTACGAGCAGTACTTC. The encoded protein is CSVRDSTYEQYF.

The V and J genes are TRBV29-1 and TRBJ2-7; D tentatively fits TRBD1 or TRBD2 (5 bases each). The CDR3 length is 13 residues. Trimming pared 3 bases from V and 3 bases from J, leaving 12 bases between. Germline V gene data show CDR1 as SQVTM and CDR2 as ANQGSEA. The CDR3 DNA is TGCAGCGTTGAGGGGGATCGAAGCTACGAGCAGTACTTC. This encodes CSVEGDRSYEQYF.

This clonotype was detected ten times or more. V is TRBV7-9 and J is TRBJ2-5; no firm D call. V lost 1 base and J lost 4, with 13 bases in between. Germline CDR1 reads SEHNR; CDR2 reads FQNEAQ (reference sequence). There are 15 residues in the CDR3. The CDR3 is CASSLGVAFAETQYF. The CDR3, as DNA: TGTGCCAGCAGCTTAGGTGTAGCCTTCGCAGAGACCCAGTACTTC.

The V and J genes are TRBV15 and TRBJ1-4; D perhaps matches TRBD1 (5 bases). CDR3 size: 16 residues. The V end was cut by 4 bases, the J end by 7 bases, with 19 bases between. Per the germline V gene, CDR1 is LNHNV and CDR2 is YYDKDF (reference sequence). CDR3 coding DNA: TGTGCCACCAGCACCACCGCAGGGTTTACCGTTGAAAAACTGTTTTTT. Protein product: CATSTTAGFTVEKLFF.

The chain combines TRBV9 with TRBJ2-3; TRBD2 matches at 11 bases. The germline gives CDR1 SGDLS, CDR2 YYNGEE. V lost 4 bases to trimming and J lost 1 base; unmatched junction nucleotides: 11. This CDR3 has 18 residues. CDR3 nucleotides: TGTGCCAGCAGCCCTCGCGATAGCGGGAGGGCCGGCACAGATACGCAGTATTTT. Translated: CASSPRDSGRAGTDTQYF.

For the CDR3, the DNA is TGTGCCAGCAGCCAAGGGAAGGGGGAGCTGTTTTTT. As protein: CASSQGKGELFF. The V and J genes are TRBV3-1 and TRBJ2-2; no definite D call. Trimming removed 1 base from V and 8 bases from J, with 5 bases in between. The CDR3 has 12 residues. Germline V gives CDR1 LGHDT, CDR2 YNNKEL (reference sequence).

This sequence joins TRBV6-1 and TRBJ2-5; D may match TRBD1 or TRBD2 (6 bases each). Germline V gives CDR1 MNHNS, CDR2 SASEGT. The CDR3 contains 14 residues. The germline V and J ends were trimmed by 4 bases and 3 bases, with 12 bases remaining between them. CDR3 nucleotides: TGTGCCAGCAGTGTCGGGGGCAGAGAAGAGACCCAGTACTTC. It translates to CASSVGGREETQYF.

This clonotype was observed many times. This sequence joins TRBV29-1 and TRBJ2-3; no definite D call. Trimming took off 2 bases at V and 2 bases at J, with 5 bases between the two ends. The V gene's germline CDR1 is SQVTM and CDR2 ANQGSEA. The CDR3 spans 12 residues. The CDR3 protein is CSVELFTDTQYF. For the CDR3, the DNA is TGCAGCGTTGAATTGTTCACAGATACGCAGTATTTT.

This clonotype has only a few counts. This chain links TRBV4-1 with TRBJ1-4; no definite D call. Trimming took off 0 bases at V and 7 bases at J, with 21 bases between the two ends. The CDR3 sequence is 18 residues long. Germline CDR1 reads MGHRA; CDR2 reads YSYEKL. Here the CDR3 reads CASSQDQSRLYLTEKLFF. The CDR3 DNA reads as TGCGCCAGCAGCCAAGATCAATCCAGACTTTACTTAACTGAAAAACTGTTTTTT.

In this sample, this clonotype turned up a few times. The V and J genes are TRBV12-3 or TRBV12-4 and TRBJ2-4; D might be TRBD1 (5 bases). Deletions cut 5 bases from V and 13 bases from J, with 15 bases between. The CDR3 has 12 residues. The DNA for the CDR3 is TGTGCCAGCAGTAAGCAGGGTGTAGGGCAGTACTTC. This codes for CASSKQGVGQYF.

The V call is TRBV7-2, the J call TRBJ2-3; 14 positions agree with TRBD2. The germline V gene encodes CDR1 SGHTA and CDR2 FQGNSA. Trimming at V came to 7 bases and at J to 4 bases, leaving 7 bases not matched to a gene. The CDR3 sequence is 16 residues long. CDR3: CASKLGLAGVPDTQYF. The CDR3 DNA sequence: TGTGCCAGCAAATTGGGACTAGCGGGAGTCCCAGATACGCAGTATTTT.